The 14 T cell receptor beta chains below were found in one sample sequenced in a study of T cells in localized non-small cell lung cancer. Assay: immunoSEQ multiplex PCR; the TCRdb copy retains only in-frame clones and omits some. The sample includes around 64,000 clones, roughly 80% of them seen just once. The sample was PBMCs, taken before any cancer treatment. The receptor source for this set is a man aged 35 to 69 with stage II lung adenocarcinoma.

The gene calls are TRBV30 and TRBJ2-7; 9 bases align to TRBD1. V lost 6 bases to trimming and J lost 6 bases; unmatched junction nucleotides: 9. The CDR3 length is 13 residues. Germline CDR1 GTSNPN, CDR2 SVGIG (reference sequence). CDR3 in amino acids: CACNRGLGLEQYF. The CDR3 DNA reads TGTGCCTGTAACAGGGGGCTCGGACTCGAGCAGTACTTC.

This clone was counted between two and nine times. The genes are TRBV9 and TRBJ1-1; D gene ambiguous. V dropped 0 bases and J dropped 3 bases, with 12 bases sitting between them. Germline CDR1 SGDLS, CDR2 YYNGEE. The CDR3 is 15 residues long. CDR3 coding DNA: TGTGCCAGCAGCGTAGGTGACCTAAGAGACACTGAAGCTTTCTTT. Amino acid sequence: CASSVGDLRDTEAFF. The whole variable domain, filled in from reference TRBV9 and TRBJ1-1, reads DSGVTQTPKHLITATGQRVTLRCSPRSGDLSVYWYQQSLDQGLQFLIQYYNGEERAKGNILERFSAQQFPDLHSELNLSSLELGDSALYFCASSVGDLRDTEAFFGQGTRLTVV.

This clone was observed a few times. The genes are TRBV7-2 and TRBJ2-1; D possibly corresponds to TRBD2 (5 bases). Trimming shortened V by 4 bases and J by 7 bases, and 20 bases separated the two germline ends. The CDR3 is 16 amino acids. Germline V gene sequence: CDR1 SGHTA, CDR2 FQGNSA. The chain's CDR3 is CASSSFPRGPRNEQFF. In DNA, the CDR3 is TGTGCCAGCAGCTCCTTCCCGAGAGGGCCGAGAAATGAGCAGTTCTTC.

V is TRBV30 and J is TRBJ1-2; unclear D gene. Trimming shortened V by 0 bases and J by 5 bases, and 13 bases separated the two germline ends. The length of the CDR3 is 14 residues. Germline CDR1 and CDR2: GTSNPN and SVGIG (reference sequence). The CDR3 DNA follows: TGTGCCTGGAGTGTATATAACAGAGAGTATGGCTACACCTTC. Protein: CAWSVYNREYGYTF.

This clone was counted a single time. V is TRBV11-2 and J is TRBJ1-2; no clear D gene. V lost 0 bases and J 8 bases, leaving 10 bases between the germline ends. The CDR3 is made up of 13 amino acids. From germline, CDR1 is SGHAT and CDR2 FQNNGV. CDR3 sequence reads: CASSLEPLSGYTF. The CDR3 coding sequence is TGTGCCAGCAGCTTAGAACCCCTCAGCGGCTACACCTTC. Full variable domain (remainder filled in from reference TRBV11-2 and TRBJ1-2): EAGVAQSPRYKIIEKRQSVAFWCNPISGHATLYWYQQILGQGPKLLIQFQNNGVVDDSQLPKDRFSAERLKGVDSTLKIQPAKLEDSAVYLCASSLEPLSGYTFGSGTRLTVV.

This clone has only one observation. CDR3 coding DNA: TGTGCCAGTAGTATAGGGACAGTGAGCAATCAGCCCCAGCATTTT. Residues: CASSIGTVSNQPQHF. This sequence joins TRBV19 and TRBJ1-5; weak D call: TRBD1 (6 bases). The germline V and J ends were trimmed by 1 base and 1 base, with 8 bases remaining between them. In germline, CDR1 is LNHDA, CDR2 SQIVND (reference sequence). The CDR3 is made up of 15 amino acids.

The chain links TRBV29-1 to TRBJ2-7, with a weak D call TRBD2 (5 bases). This CDR3 has 12 residues. Germline loops: CDR1 SQVTM, CDR2 ANQGSEA. The V gene lost 7 bases and the J gene lost 3 bases, with 13 bases spanning the gap. CDR3 region: CSGSSGYYEQYF. The CDR3 DNA reads as TGCAGCGGCAGCTCGGGGTACTACGAGCAGTACTTC.

The rearrangement uses TRBV19 and TRBJ1-2; D not certain. The CDR3 has 13 amino acids. The ends were cut back, 0 bases at V and 6 bases at J, with 8 bases in the middle. CDR1 is LNHDA, CDR2 SQIVND, per germline (reference sequence). The DNA for the CDR3 is TGTGCCAGTAGTATAGAAGGACGGGATGGCTACACCTTC. Its translation: CASSIEGRDGYTF.

The rearrangement links TRBV18 to TRBJ1-5; D gene unclear. V was shortened by 3 bases and J by 4 bases, with 7 bases between the two germline ends. CDR1 KGHSH and CDR2 LQKENI come from the germline V gene. The CDR3 runs 13 residues. CDR3 in amino acids: CASSPSDNQPQHF. CDR3 nucleotides: TGTGCCAGCTCACCCTCTGATAATCAGCCCCAGCATTTT.

The rearrangement joins TRBV6-5 to TRBJ1-4; 8 nucleotides line up with TRBD1. The CDR3 totals 15 residues. Germline values: CDR1 MNHEY, CDR2 SVGAGI. After removal of 6 bases from V and 3 bases from J, the junction contained 6 bases not matched to a gene. CDR3 DNA sequence: TGTGCCAGCAGCTCAGGGGGCACTCCTAATGAAAAACTGTTTTTT. The encoded protein is CASSSGGTPNEKLFF.

The chain recombines TRBV7-9 with TRBJ2-5, with D hard to call. The CDR3 loop spans 12 amino acids. Trimming removed 7 bases from V and 0 bases from J, with 6 bases in between. Germline V gene data show CDR1 as SEHNR and CDR2 as FQNEAQ (reference sequence). The CDR3 DNA reads as TGTGCCAGCAACGAGTACCAAGAGACCCAGTACTTC. Amino acids: CASNEYQETQYF.

The J gene is TRBJ2-2, the V gene TRBV9; maybe TRBD2 (6 bases). The V gene's germline CDR1 is SGDLS and CDR2 YYNGEE. The CDR3 sequence is 16 residues long. V was pared by 4 bases and J by 7 bases, with 20 bases between. CDR3 DNA: TGTGCCAGCAGCCCCGGCAGGAGGGCGGTCGGCGGGGAGCTGTTTTTT. As protein: CASSPGRRAVGGELFF.

The genes are TRBV30 and TRBJ2-5, with no clear D. Deletions cut 2 bases from V and 7 bases from J, with 5 bases between. The CDR3 has 10 residues. Per the germline V gene, CDR1 is GTSNPN and CDR2 is SVGIG (reference sequence). CDR3 region: CAWSTVTQYF. The CDR3 DNA sequence: TGTGCCTGGAGTACTGTGACCCAGTACTTC. Looking up the rest from reference TRBV30 and TRBJ2-5 gives the full variable domain: SQTIHQWPATLVQPVGSPLSLECTVEGTSNPNLYWYRQAAGRGLQLLFYSVGIGQISSEVPQNLSASRPQDRQFILSSKKLLLSDSGFYLCAWSTVTQYFGPGTRLLVL.

The chain uses TRBV7-6 and TRBJ2-3; D is undetermined. Germline V CDR1 and CDR2: SGHVS, FNYEAQ. Trimming pared 7 bases from V and 3 bases from J, leaving 14 bases between. This CDR3 contains 14 residues. CDR3 nucleotide sequence: TGTGCCAGCAACACTCTAGAAGAGACAGATACGCAGTATTTT. This translates into CASNTLEETDTQYF.